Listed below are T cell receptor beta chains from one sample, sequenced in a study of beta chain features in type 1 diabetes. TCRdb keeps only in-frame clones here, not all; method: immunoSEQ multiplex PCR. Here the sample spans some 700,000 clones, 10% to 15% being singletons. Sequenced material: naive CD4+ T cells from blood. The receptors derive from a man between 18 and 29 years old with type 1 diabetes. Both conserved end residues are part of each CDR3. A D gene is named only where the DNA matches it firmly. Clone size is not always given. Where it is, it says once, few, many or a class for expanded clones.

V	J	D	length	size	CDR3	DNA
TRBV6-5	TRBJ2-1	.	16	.	CASSYSKPLADDEQFF	TGTGCCAGCAGTTACTCGAAGCCACTAGCAGACGATGAGCAGTTCTTC
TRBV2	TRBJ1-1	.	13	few	CASSAEGNTEAFF	TGTGCCAGCAGTGCCGAGGGAAACACTGAAGCTTTCTTT
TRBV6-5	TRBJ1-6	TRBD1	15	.	CASSLRQGEGAPLHF	TGTGCCAGCAGTTTAAGACAGGGAGAGGGGGCACCCCTCCACTTT
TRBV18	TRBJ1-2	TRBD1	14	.	CASSPGTGEFSYTF	TGTGCCAGCTCGCCCGGGACAGGGGAATTTAGCTACACCTTC
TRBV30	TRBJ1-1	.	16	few	CAWSVTRTDLGTEAFF	TGTGCCTGGAGTGTAACGAGGACAGATTTGGGCACTGAAGCTTTCTTT
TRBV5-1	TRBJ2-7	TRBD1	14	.	CASSQGQAWYEQYF	TGCGCCAGCAGCCAGGGACAGGCATGGTACGAGCAGTACTTC
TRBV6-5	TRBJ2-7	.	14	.	CASSEGGRPYEQYF	TGTGCCAGCAGTGAAGGAGGTCGGCCTTACGAGCAGTACTTC
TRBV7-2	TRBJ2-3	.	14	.	CASSLAGSTDTQYF	TGTGCCAGCAGCTTAGCGGGGAGTACAGATACGCAGTATTTT
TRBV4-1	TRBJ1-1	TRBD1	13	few	CASSRTGGTEAFF	TGCGCCAGCAGCCGAACAGGGGGCACTGAAGCTTTCTTT
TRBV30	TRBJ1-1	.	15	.	CAWSAGGQLNTEAFF	TGTGCCTGGAGTGCAGGCGGACAGTTGAACACTGAAGCTTTCTTT
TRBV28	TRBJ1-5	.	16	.	CASRPPRGGGNQPQHF	TGTGCCAGCAGGCCCCCGAGGGGCGGGGGCAATCAGCCCCAGCATTTT
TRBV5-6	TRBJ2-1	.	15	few	CASSRGGQLYNEQFF	TGTGCCAGCAGCCGAGGAGGACAGCTGTACAATGAGCAGTTCTTC
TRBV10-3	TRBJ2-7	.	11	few	CAIGVNYEQYF	TGTGCCATCGGGGTTAACTACGAGCAGTACTTC
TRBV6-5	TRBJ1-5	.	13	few	CASSGQYNQPQHF	TGTGCCAGCAGTGGACAGTACAATCAGCCCCAGCATTTT
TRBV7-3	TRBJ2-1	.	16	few	CASSLSRQTEGDEQFF	TGTGCCAGCAGCTTATCGCGGCAGACGGAGGGCGATGAGCAGTTCTTC
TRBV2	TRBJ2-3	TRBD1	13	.	CASRATGEDTQYF	TGTGCCAGCAGAGCAACAGGGGAGGATACGCAGTATTTT
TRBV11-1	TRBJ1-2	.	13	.	CASSLVAGAGYTF	TGTGCCAGCAGCTTAGTAGCCGGGGCTGGCTACACCTTC
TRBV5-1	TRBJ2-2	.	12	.	CASSLGPGELFF	TGCGCCAGCAGCTTGGGGCCCGGGGAGCTGTTTTTT
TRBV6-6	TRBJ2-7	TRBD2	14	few	CASSPRGGESEQYF	TGTGCCAGCAGTCCCCGGGGAGGGGAATCCGAGCAGTACTTC
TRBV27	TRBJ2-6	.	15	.	CASSRVSSGANVLTF	TGTGCCAGCAGTCGGGTGAGCTCTGGGGCCAACGTCCTGACTTTC
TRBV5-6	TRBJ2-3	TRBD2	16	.	CASSKLAGASTDTQYF	TGTGCCAGCAGCAAACTAGCGGGGGCGAGCACAGATACGCAGTATTTT
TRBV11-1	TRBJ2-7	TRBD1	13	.	CASSMGTDYEQYF	TGTGCCAGCAGCATGGGGACAGACTACGAGCAGTACTTC
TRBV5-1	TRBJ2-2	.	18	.	CASRSPGEDPRFAGELFF	TGCGCCAGCAGAAGCCCGGGGGAGGACCCTCGTTTCGCCGGGGAGCTGTTTTTT
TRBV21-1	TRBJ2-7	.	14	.	CASSKESDRCEQYF	TGTGCCAGCAGCAAAGAGTCGGACAGGTGCGAGCAGTACTTC
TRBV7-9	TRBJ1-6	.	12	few	CASSLQGSPLHF	TGTGCCAGCAGCTTACAAGGGTCACCCCTCCACTTT
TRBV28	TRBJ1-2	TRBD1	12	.	CASSLTGGGYTF	TGTGCCAGCAGTTTGACAGGGGGCGGCTACACCTTC
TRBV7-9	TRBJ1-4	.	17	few	CASSFALGRGRNEKLFF	TGTGCCAGCAGCTTCGCCCTTGGGCGGGGTCGGAATGAAAAACTGTTTTTT
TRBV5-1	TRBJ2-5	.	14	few	CASSFGRTRETQYF	TGCGCCAGCAGCTTCGGACGAACACGAGAGACCCAGTACTTC
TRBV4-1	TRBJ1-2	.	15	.	CASSQDGAGNYGYTF	TGCGCCAGCAGCCAAGATGGCGCAGGTAACTATGGCTACACCTTC
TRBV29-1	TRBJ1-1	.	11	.	CSVTMNTEAFF	TGCAGCGTAACAATGAACACTGAAGCTTTCTTT
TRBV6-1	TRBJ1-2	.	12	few	CASTQRTDGYTF	TGTGCCAGCACTCAACGGACGGATGGCTACACCTTC
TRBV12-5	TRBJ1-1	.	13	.	CASGRGPPTEAFF	TGTGCTAGTGGCCGCGGCCCCCCTACTGAAGCTTTCTTT
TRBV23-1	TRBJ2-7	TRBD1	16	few	CASSQFTGQDSYEQYF	TGCGCCAGCAGTCAATTCACAGGACAGGATTCCTACGAGCAGTACTTC
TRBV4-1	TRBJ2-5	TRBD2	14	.	CASSGRGVQETQYF	TGCGCCAGCAGCGGACGGGGGGTCCAAGAGACCCAGTACTTC
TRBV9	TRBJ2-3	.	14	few	CASTSRGNTDTQYF	TGTGCCAGCACCTCAAGGGGTAACACAGATACGCAGTATTTT
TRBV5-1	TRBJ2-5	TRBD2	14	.	CASSSGRGQETQYF	TGCGCCAGCAGCTCTGGGCGGGGGCAAGAGACCCAGTACTTC
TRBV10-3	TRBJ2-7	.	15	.	CAISDPARGTYEQYF	TGTGCCATCAGTGACCCCGCCAGGGGAACCTACGAGCAGTACTTC
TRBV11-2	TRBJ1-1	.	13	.	CASSSQMNTEAFF	TGTGCCAGCAGCTCACAAATGAACACTGAAGCTTTCTTT
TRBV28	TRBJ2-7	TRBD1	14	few	CASTQGTAFYEQYF	TGTGCCAGCACCCAGGGGACAGCGTTCTACGAGCAGTACTTC
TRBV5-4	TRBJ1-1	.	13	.	CASRIRPNTEAFF	TGTGCCAGCAGAATTCGTCCGAACACTGAAGCTTTCTTT
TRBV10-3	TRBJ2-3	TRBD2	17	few	CAISGTSGSASTDTQYF	TGTGCCATCAGCGGGACTAGCGGGAGCGCTAGCACAGATACGCAGTATTTT
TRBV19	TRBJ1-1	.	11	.	CASSDQGEAFF	TGTGCCAGTAGTGATCAGGGCGAAGCTTTCTTT
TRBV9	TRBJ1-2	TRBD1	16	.	CASSVEYGWDRYGYTF	TGTGCCAGCAGCGTCGAATACGGTTGGGACAGATATGGCTACACCTTC
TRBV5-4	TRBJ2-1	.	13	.	CASSLVTLDEQFF	TGTGCCAGCAGCTTAGTAACCTTGGATGAGCAGTTCTTC
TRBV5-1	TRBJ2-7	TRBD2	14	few	CASTKTEGLAEQYF	TGCGCCAGCACCAAAACTGAGGGACTAGCGGAGCAGTACTTC
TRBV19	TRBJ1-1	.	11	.	CASKGQVEAFF	TGTGCCAGTAAGGGACAAGTTGAAGCTTTCTTT
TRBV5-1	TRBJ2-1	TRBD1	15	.	CASSPSGQGSGEQFF	TGCGCCAGCAGCCCATCCGGACAGGGCTCGGGTGAGCAGTTCTTC
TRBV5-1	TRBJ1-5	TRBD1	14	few	CASSSGQGNQPQHF	TGCGCCAGCAGCTCGGGACAGGGGAATCAGCCCCAGCATTTT
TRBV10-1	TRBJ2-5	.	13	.	CASSRGQQETQYF	TGCGCCAGCAGTCGGGGGCAGCAAGAGACCCAGTACTTC
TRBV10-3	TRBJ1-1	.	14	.	CAISESRGNTEAFF	TGTGCCATCAGTGAGTCTAGGGGGAACACTGAAGCTTTCTTT
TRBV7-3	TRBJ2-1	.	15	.	CASSLQGHPYNEQFF	TGTGCCAGCAGCCTCCAGGGGCACCCCTACAATGAGCAGTTCTTC
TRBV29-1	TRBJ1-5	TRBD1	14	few	CSVGGQGENQPQHF	TGCAGCGTTGGGGGGCAGGGGGAAAATCAGCCCCAGCATTTT
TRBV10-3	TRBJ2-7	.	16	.	CAITSGGGLSSYEQYF	TGTGCCATCACTTCAGGGGGGGGCCTTAGCTCCTACGAGCAGTACTTC